This paragraph reports one T cell receptor (beta chain). This clonotype has just a few counts. Its antigen is still unknown. Base qualities are not at hand, and no much larger clone is one base apart. Libraries were built with RACE. TCRdb records NextSeq 500 as the sequencer. During library preparation, unique molecular identifiers were attached to individual cDNA molecules so that TCRs could be counted in a quantitative, reproducible way. For every blood RNA sample, sequencing covered both the TCR alpha and TCR beta chains. As for the original processing: Samples had a median of roughly 91,000 TCRs, with a range from 23,224 to 690,600. The Decombinator software suite was used to annotate the V, J and CDR3 of the TCR reads. For PS versus PT1 abundance plots, all samples were subsampled to the same number of TCRs (28,000). TCRs were defined as expanded if absent before sensitization and observed at least eight times at the 2-week time point. TCRdb trimmed the raw reads at Q25, called clones with MiXCR and kept productive beta chains. Each entry merges the rows of one CDR3 protein and shows their most common DNA and genes. V and J calls and clone size were set by TCRdb, not the authors. This sample is represented by over 100,000 distinct CDR3 sequences; 10% to 12% of them were singletons. The top ten hold under 2.5% of the sample.

The record originates from a study of human T cells and chemical hapten exposure (dated by TCRdb to the early 2020s). Regarding the complete study: For sensitization, 2% DPC in acetone was applied to a 2 cm by 2 cm area of upper inner arm skin. Patients additionally received weekly therapeutic DPC doses to the scalp throughout the approximately 24-week study period. Patch testing was done on the upper back using Finn chambers containing 0.01% DPC, and results were scored after 6 days according to International Contact Dermatitis Research Group standards. The mostly female patient cohort included alopecia areata with under or over 50% scalp involvement, alopecia totalis and alopecia universalis. Libraries were pooled for sequencing, and variation in per-sample TCR yields was attributed mainly to small differences in library volumes within the pool. Peripheral blood TCR repertoire changes were tracked in vivo in alopecia patients during primary and secondary sensitization to the hapten diphenylcyclopropenone (DPC). Blood was sampled from patients pre-sensitization (week 0) and at 2, 6 and about 24 weeks after DPC sensitization. Around 29 alopecia patients provided blood for TCR sequencing at one to four time points (pre-sensitization, 2, 6 and 24 weeks).

In the paper's terms, the time point label means: patch test 3, about 24 weeks after DPC sensitization. The treatment or condition label, as the study defines it: therapeutic diphenylcyclopropenone sensitization with weekly scalp DPC. Blood at each patch-test visit was drawn before the patch test was applied. Patients were eligible if aged 18 to 70, diagnosed with alopecia and judged suitable for DPC therapy, and pregnant patients were excluded. Unfractionated whole blood was collected in Tempus Blood RNA tubes, and total RNA was extracted from that blood. Summary of the overall study and its limitations: Repeated subsampling changed both the strength of the expansion versus patch-test correlation and the threshold at which the correlation became significant. No change with DPC sensitization was found in the number of TCRs above 1 in 1000 frequency, and no evidence of global repertoire structure alterations was found. The number of PT1 expanded TCRs positively correlated with patch test score, significant at thresholds 8, 16 and 32 but not 4. Because every patient had alopecia, a presumed autoimmune disease, the patients' immune response might differ from that of healthy individuals. Compared with pre-sensitization or healthy control sets, expanded TCRs formed significantly more large CDR3 similarity clusters, which is consistent with antigen-driven responses.

Taken from cysteine to phenylalanine, the CDR3 has 15 residues. The sequence is cut down to CDR3 DNA, 45 bases in frame from base 1. The TCR sequence derives from a woman aged 45-65 years with alopecia areata. Some clones in this sample may be carry-over from other donors' samples. The specimen comprised whole blood, sampled in connection with sensitization to the hapten diphenylcyclopropenone (DPC). Recombination linked TRBV21-1 to TRBJ1-2. TRBV21-1 is described as a pseudogene. The DNA reads as follows: TGTGCCAGCAGCAAAGGAAACAGACTAAACTATGGCTACACCTTC. This encodes CASSKGNRLNYGYTF.